This TCR beta chain was obtained from a study of shared clonotypes between healthy human individuals. Study outcomes and limitations: Despite large depth, sorted-subset datasets appeared incompletely sequenced.

This clone came up once. The antigen is undetermined. Only CD45RO-negative cells positively selected for CCR7 counted as naive CD8 cells, so terminally differentiated effector memory CD45RA+ cells were excluded. The CDR3 has 14 residues. CDR1 is SNHLY, CDR2 FYNNEI, per germline. The V end was cut by 6 bases, the J end by 1 base, with 12 bases between. Replicate PCRs for sorted subsets used about 200 ng DNA; this equaled 25,000 to 30,000 T cell genomes. As processed by the authors: ImmunoSEQ supplied junction-only sequences lacking quality scores, so filtering was different. The data were produced by immunoSEQ multiplex PCR, yet TCRdb's version contains in-frame clones alone and is incomplete. Clone size and the V and J calls come from that table; the DNA yielded D and trimming. Of approximately 1.9 million clones listed, just under 95% are singletons.

The source material was naive CD8+ T cells from PBMCs. J is TRBJ1-1 and V is TRBV2, with TRBD1 as a possible D gene (6 bases). This clonotype was obtained from a man between 18 and 29 years old in good health. Some clones in this sample may be carry-over from other donors' samples. The CDR3 DNA reads TGTGCCAGCAGGCCGGACAGACGGAACACTGAAGCTTTCTTT. Encoded protein: CASRPDRRNTEAFF.